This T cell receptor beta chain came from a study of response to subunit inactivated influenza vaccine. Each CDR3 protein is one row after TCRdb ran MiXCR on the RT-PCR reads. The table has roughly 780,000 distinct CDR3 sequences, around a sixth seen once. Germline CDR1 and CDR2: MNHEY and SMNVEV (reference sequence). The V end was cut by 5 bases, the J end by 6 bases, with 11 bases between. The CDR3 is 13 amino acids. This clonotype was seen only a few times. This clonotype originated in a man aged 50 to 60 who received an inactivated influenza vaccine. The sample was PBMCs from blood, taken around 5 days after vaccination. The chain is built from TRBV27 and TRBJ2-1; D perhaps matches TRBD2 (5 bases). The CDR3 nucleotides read TGTGCCAGCAGTCTTAGCGTTTTCAATGAGCAGTTCTTC. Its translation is CASSLSVFNEQFF.